This passage covers 16 T cell receptor beta chains from one sample sequenced in a study of monozygotic twins with inflammatory bowel disease. One entry per CDR3 protein, without DNA, is what TCRdb gives after re-calling the 5' RACE reads. This listing includes fewer than 200,000 distinct CDR3 sequences. The sample comprised blood. The receptors stem from a human donor with ulcerative colitis or Crohn's disease, or a healthy co-twin of an affected twin (not recorded which).

The rearrangement links TRBV24-1 to TRBJ1-5; TCRdb's D call, TRBD1, is unchecked because there is no DNA. CDR1 is KGHDR and CDR2 is SFDVKD in the germline V gene. The CDR3 has 14 amino acids. The CDR3 loop is CATSETGDNQPQHF.

CDR3: CASSYSLDYNEQFF. The chain is built from TRBV6-5 and TRBJ2-1. Germline values: CDR1 MNHEY, CDR2 SVGAGI. The CDR3 runs to 14 residues.

The rearrangement uses TRBV6-1 and TRBJ2-7. Germline CDR1 reads MNHNS; CDR2 reads SASEGT. The CDR3 extends over 13 amino acids. This CDR3 is CASSGQAGREQYF.

The rearrangement uses TRBV5-1 and TRBJ2-1; TCRdb outputs TRBD2, but without DNA this stays unchecked. In germline, CDR1 is SGHRS, CDR2 YFSETQ. CDR3 length equals 15 residues. CDR3 in amino acids: CASRDGLAGDYEQFF.

The V call is TRBV12-3 or TRBV12-4, the J call TRBJ2-7; TCRdb's D call of TRBD2 is untestable without DNA. The CDR3 length is 17 residues. The CDR3 protein is CASSRGLLARINYEQYF.

V is TRBV2 and J is TRBJ1-1. Germline CDR1 reads SNHLY; CDR2 reads FYNNEI. The CDR3 totals 13 residues. This CDR3 reads CASRQAENTEAFF.

The genes are TRBV7-9 and TRBJ1-1. Germline V gene sequence: CDR1 SEHNR, CDR2 FQNEAQ (reference sequence). The CDR3 is 15 residues long. The CDR3 here is CASSPDLGENTEALF.

The gene calls are TRBV10-3 and TRBJ1-5; the D call of TRBD1 rests on TCRdb alone, since no DNA is present to check it. Germline-derived CDR1 and CDR2 are ENHRY and SYGVKD. The CDR3 sequence is 16 residues long. The CDR3 loop is CAISDRGQGSNQPQHF.

The V and J genes are TRBV12-3 or TRBV12-4 and TRBJ2-1; TCRdb calls TRBD2, which cannot be checked without DNA. CDR3 length: 16 residues. The CDR3 loop reads CASSLLGLAGKGEQFF.

The chain joins TRBV3-1 to TRBJ1-6; TCRdb returns TRBD1, unconfirmable since there is no DNA. From germline, CDR1 is LGHDT and CDR2 YNNKEL (reference sequence). The CDR3 contains 16 residues. CDR3 amino acids: CASSRWTTGSFSPLHF.

The CDR3 protein is CASSPRLAGTTDTQYF. This chain joins TRBV7-9 and TRBJ2-3; the D call from TCRdb, TRBD2, cannot be confirmed without DNA. This CDR3 is 16 amino acids long. Germline V gene data show CDR1 as SEHNR and CDR2 as FQNEAQ (reference sequence).

The rearrangement uses TRBV11-3 and TRBJ2-7; TCRdb calls TRBD2, which cannot be checked without DNA. Germline CDR1 and CDR2: SGHNT and YENEEA. CDR3 length: 14 amino acids. The CDR3 sequence is CASSPGTSADEQYF.

The CDR3 region is CASSKEGIYGYTF. The chain employs TRBV3-1 and TRBJ1-2. Germline-derived CDR1 and CDR2 are LGHDT and YNNKEL (reference sequence). The CDR3 is 13 residues long.

This chain uses TRBV6-1 with TRBJ2-7; TCRdb calls TRBD1, which cannot be checked without DNA. The CDR3 extends over 15 amino acids. The germline V gene has CDR1 MNHNS and CDR2 SASEGT. This CDR3 is CASTPVGQGSYEQYF.

The CDR3 loop is CASSGPSGRNEQFF. The V and J genes are TRBV25-1 and TRBJ2-1; TCRdb designates TRBD2, a call that cannot be tested without DNA. This CDR3 spans 14 amino acids. Germline-derived CDR1 and CDR2 are MGHDK and SYGVNS.

This chain connects TRBV7-8 to TRBJ2-3; TCRdb selects TRBD1, and the lack of DNA leaves this call unchecked. Germline CDR1 reads SGHVS; CDR2 reads FQNEAQ. CDR3 length: 16 residues. The CDR3: CASSPTAGSGPDTQYF. Full variable domain (missing parts from reference TRBV7-8 and TRBJ2-3): GAGVSQSPRYKVAKRGQDVALRCDPISGHVSLFWYQQALGQGPEFLTYFQNEAQLDKSGLPSDRFFAERPEGSVSTLKIQRTQQEDSAVYLCASSPTAGSGPDTQYFGPGTRLTVL.